This T cell receptor (beta chain) was observed in a study of Ad26.COV2.S vaccination and SARS-CoV-2 variants. General study results and limits: Non-spike TCR breadth was similar in vaccine and placebo recipients.

Here immunoSEQ multiplex PCR was the method, and the copy in TCRdb shows in-frame clones only, minus some. The data show approximately 150,000 clones, approximately 90% seen once. This CDR3 is 14 amino acids long. Looked up from germline, CDR1 is LNHNV and CDR2 is YYDKDF (reference sequence). Trimming took 3 bases from V and 6 from J, leaving 11 bases between them. This clone was observed once. The antigen remains unidentified. This receptor was identified in a human donor who had recovered from COVID-19. The sequencing here drew on peripheral blood, taken after recovery from COVID-19. The chain uses TRBV15 and TRBJ2-2, with D tentatively TRBD2 (6 bases). The DNA of the CDR3 is TGTGCCACCAGCAGTGAACTAGCCCCCGGGGAGCTGTTTTTT. Protein sequence: CATSSELAPGELFF.